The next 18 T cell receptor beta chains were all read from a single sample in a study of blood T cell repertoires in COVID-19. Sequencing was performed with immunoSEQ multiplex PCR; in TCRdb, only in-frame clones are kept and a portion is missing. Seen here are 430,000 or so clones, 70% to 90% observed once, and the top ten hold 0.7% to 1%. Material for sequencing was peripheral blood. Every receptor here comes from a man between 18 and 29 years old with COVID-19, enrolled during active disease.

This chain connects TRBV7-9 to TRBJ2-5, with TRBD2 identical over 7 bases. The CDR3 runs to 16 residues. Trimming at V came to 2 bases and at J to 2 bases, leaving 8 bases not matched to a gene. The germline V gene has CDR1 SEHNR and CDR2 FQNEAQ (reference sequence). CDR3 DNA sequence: TGTGCCAGCAGCTTATATGGCGGGGGACCTCAAGAGACCCAGTACTTC. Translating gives CASSLYGGGPQETQYF.

The CDR3 sequence is CASSEETIQPQHF. The CDR3 DNA sequence: TGTGCCAGCAGTGAAGAGACAATCCAGCCCCAGCATTTT. This chain links TRBV6-1 with TRBJ1-5; D not resolved. V lost 1 base to trimming and J lost 7 bases, with 8 bases between them. The CDR3 covers 13 residues. Germline lookup yields CDR1 MNHNS and CDR2 SASEGT.

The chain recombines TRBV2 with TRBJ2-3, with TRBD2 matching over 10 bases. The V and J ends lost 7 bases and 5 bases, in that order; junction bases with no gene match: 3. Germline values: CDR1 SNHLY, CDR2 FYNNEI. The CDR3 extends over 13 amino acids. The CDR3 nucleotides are TGTGCCAGCACAGAGCGGGGGGGAGATACGCAGTATTTT. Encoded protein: CASTERGGDTQYF.

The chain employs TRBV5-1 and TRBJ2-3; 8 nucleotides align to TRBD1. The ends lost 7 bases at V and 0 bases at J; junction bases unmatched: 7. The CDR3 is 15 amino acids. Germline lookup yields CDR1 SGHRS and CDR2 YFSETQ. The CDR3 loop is CASQRQGRSTDTQYF. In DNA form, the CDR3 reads TGCGCCAGCCAGAGACAGGGGAGGAGCACAGATACGCAGTATTTT.

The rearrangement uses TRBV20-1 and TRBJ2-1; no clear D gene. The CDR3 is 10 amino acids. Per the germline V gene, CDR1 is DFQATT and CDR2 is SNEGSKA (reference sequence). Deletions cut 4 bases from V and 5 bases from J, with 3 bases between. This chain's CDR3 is CSATDNEQFF. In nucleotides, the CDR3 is TGCAGTGCTACTGACAATGAGCAGTTCTTC.

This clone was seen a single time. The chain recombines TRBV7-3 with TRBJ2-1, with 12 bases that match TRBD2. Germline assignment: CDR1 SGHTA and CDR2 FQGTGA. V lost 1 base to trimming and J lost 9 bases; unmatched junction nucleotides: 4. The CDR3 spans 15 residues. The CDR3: CASSLRLAGVTEQFF. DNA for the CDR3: TGTGCCAGCAGCTTAAGACTAGCGGGAGTTACTGAGCAGTTCTTC.

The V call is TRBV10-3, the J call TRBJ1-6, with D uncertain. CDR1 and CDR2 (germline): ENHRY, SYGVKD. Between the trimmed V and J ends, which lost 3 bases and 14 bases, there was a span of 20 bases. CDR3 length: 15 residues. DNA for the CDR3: TGTGCCATCAGTGAAGGTCCGAGGGAAGGTTCGGCCCTCCACTTT. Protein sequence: CAISEGPREGSALHF.

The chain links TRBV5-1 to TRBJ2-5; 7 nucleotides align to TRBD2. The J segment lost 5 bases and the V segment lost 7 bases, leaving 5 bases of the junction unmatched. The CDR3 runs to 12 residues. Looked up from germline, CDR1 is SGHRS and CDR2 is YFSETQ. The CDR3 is CASGEGRETQYF. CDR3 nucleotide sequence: TGCGCCAGCGGGGAGGGGCGCGAGACCCAGTACTTC.

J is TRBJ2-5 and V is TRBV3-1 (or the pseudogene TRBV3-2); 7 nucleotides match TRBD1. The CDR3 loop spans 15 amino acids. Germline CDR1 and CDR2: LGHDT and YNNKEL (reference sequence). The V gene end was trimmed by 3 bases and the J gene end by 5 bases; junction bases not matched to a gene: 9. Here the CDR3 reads CASSHGRGRWETQYF. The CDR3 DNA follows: TGTGCCAGCAGCCACGGTAGGGGGCGGTGGGAGACCCAGTACTTC.

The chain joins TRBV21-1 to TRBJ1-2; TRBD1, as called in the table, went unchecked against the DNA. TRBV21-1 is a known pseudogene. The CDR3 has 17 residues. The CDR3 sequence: CASGIHHDGHNVDGYTF. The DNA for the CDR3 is TGTGCCAGCGGAATCCACCATGACGGACACAACGTAGATGGCTACACCTTC.

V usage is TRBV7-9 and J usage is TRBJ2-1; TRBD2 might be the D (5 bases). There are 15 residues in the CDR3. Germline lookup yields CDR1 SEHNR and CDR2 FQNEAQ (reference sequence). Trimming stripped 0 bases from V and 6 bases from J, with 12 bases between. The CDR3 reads CASSLARTLSNEQFF. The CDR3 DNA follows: TGTGCCAGCAGCTTAGCGAGGACTCTTAGCAATGAGCAGTTCTTC.

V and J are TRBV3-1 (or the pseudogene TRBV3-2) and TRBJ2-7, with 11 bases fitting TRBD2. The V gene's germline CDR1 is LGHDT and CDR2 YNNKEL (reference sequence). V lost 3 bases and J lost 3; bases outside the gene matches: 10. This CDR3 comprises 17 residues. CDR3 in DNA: TGTGCCAGCAGCCAGAGTATAGCGGGGGGGCCTGGCTACGAGCAGTACTTC. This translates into CASSQSIAGGPGYEQYF.

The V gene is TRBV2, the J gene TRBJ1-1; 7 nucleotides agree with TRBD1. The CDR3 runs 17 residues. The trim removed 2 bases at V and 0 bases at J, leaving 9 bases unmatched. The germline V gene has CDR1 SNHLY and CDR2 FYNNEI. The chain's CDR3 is CASSEPTGANMNTEAFF. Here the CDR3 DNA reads TGTGCCAGCAGTGAACCTACAGGGGCGAACATGAACACTGAAGCTTTCTTT.

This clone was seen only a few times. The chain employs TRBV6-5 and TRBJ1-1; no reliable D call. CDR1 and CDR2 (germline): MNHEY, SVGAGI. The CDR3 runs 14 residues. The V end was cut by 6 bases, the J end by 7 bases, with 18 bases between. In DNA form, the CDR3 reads TGTGCCAGCAGCCACCTCGGCTGGAGGGATGAAGCTTTCTTT. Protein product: CASSHLGWRDEAFF.

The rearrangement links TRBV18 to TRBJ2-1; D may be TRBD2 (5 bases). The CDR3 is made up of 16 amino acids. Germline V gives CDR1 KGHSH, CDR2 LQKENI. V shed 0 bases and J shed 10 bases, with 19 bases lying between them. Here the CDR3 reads CASSPPLFAPRREQFF. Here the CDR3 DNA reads TGTGCCAGCTCACCACCTTTATTTGCTCCTCGGAGGGAGCAGTTCTTC. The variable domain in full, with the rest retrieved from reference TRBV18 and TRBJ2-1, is NAGVMQNPRHLVRRRGQEARLRCSPMKGHSHVYWYRQLPEEGLKFMVYLQKENIIDESGMPKERFSAEFPKEGPSILRIQQVVRGDSAAYFCASSPPLFAPRREQFFGPGTRLTVL.

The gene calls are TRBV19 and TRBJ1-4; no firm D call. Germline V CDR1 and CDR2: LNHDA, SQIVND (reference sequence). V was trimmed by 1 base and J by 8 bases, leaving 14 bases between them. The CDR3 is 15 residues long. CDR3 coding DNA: TGTGCCAGTAGTATAGGTCGGGCAGGAGGGGAAAAACTGTTTTTT. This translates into CASSIGRAGGEKLFF. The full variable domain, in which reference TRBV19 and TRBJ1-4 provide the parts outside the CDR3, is DGGITQSPKYLFRKEGQNVTLSCEQNLNHDAMYWYRQDPGQGLRLIYYSQIVNDFQKGDIAEGYSVSREKKESFPLTVTSAQKNPTAFYLCASSIGRAGGEKLFFGSGTQLSVL.

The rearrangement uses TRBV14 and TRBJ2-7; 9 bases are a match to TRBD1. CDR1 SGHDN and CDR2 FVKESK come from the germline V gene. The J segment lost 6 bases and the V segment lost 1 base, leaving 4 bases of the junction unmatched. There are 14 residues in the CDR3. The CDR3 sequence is CASSQVTGGAEQYF. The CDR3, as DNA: TGTGCCAGCAGCCAAGTAACAGGGGGCGCCGAGCAGTACTTC.

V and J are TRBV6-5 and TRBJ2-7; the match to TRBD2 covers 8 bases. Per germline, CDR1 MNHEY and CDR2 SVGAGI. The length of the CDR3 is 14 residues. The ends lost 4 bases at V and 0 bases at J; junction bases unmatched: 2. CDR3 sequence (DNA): TGTGCCAGCAGTTCGAGCGGGAGCTCCTACGAGCAGTACTTC. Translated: CASSSSGSSYEQYF.